What follows are 27 T cell receptor beta chains derived from one specimen sequenced in a study of brain metastases from non-small cell lung cancer. TCRdb's table, derived via immunoSEQ multiplex PCR, lists solely in-frame clones and lacks some. This sample yields some 2,000 clones, of which roughly 86% are seen a single time; 4.6% belongs to the top ten. What was sequenced was primary lung tumor tissue. The receptor set was obtained from a donor at least 40 years old with non-small cell lung cancer.

V is TRBV2 and J is TRBJ1-6; D not resolved. Trimming cost V 6 bases and J 7 bases, with 13 bases left between them. The germline V gene has CDR1 SNHLY and CDR2 FYNNEI. The CDR3 consists of 14 residues. In DNA form, the CDR3 reads TGTGCCAGCAGGAAGGATAGGCGGAATTCACCCCTCCACTTT. This codes for CASRKDRRNSPLHF.

This chain joins TRBV7-2 and TRBJ2-1, with TRBD1 identical over 7 bases. V shed 6 bases, J shed 7 bases, and the junction held 12 bases outside the gene matches. Germline lookup yields CDR1 SGHTA and CDR2 FQGNSA. The CDR3 spans 15 residues. The CDR3 loop reads CASSLQGSGRNEQFF. CDR3 DNA: TGTGCCAGCAGTCTACAGGGGAGCGGTAGGAATGAGCAGTTCTTC.

The chain has TRBV5-1 and TRBJ1-2; D is ambiguous. This CDR3 contains 16 residues. CDR1 and CDR2 (germline): SGHRS, YFSETQ. V was shortened by 0 bases and J by 4 bases, with 16 bases between the two germline ends. The CDR3 DNA sequence: TGCGCCAGCAGCTTGGACAGCCAAATAAACGTCTATGGCTACACCTTC. It yields the protein CASSLDSQINVYGYTF.

The chain has TRBV12-3 or TRBV12-4 and TRBJ2-1; no clear D. V shed 2 bases and J shed 8 bases, with 4 bases lying between them. There are 11 residues in the CDR3. CDR3 DNA: TGTGCCAGCAGTTTACGGGATGAGCAGTTCTTC. Its protein product is CASSLRDEQFF.

A word on this clone: Germline is not matched at one junction end, which may reflect a read error. The sample carries other DNA sequences with the same CDR3. V is TRBV7-9 and J is TRBJ2-5; 13 bases line up with TRBD2. This CDR3 comprises 15 residues. The germline V gene has CDR1 SEHNR and CDR2 FQNEAQ (reference sequence). The CDR3 sequence is CASSFGLAGEETQYF. For the CDR3, the DNA is TGTGCCAGCAGCTTTGGACTAGCGGGGGAAGAGACCCAATACTTC.

This chain connects TRBV4-3 to TRBJ2-7; 7 bases agree with TRBD1. V was clipped by 0 bases and J by 2 bases; unmatched bases: 4. Germline V gene lookup returns CDR1 LGHNA and CDR2 YSLEER. The CDR3 spans 15 residues. As DNA, the CDR3 is TGCGCCAGCAGCCAAGATGTGACAGGGCCCTACGAGCAGTACTTC. Encoded protein: CASSQDVTGPYEQYF.

The chain has TRBV5-1 and TRBJ2-3, with 9 positions matching TRBD2. The CDR3 consists of 16 residues. Trimming at V came to 4 bases and at J to 6 bases, leaving 12 bases not matched to a gene. CDR1 and CDR2 (germline): SGHRS, YFSETQ. DNA for the CDR3: TGCGCCAGCAGCCCGGGACTAGCCCAAGTTGTGGATACGCAGTATTTT. Its protein is CASSPGLAQVVDTQYF.

This sequence joins TRBV6-5 and TRBJ2-7, with D perhaps TRBD2 (5 bases). The V end was cut by 4 bases, the J end by 0 bases, with 10 bases between. Germline V gene data show CDR1 as MNHEY and CDR2 as SVGAGI. This CDR3 spans 14 amino acids. The CDR3 spells CASSWRPSSYEQYF. CDR3 sequence (DNA): TGTGCCAGCAGTTGGAGGCCCAGCTCCTACGAGCAGTACTTC.

This chain connects TRBV7-8 to TRBJ2-1, with 15 bases identical to TRBD2. Germline CDR1 reads SGHVS; CDR2 reads FQNEAQ. The CDR3 is 16 residues long. V shed 1 base and J 6 bases; nucleotides not matched to a gene: 1. CDR3 sequence: CASSLGTSGRANEQFF. For the CDR3, the DNA is TGTGCCAGCAGCTTAGGGACTAGCGGGAGGGCCAATGAGCAGTTCTTC.

The J gene is TRBJ1-5, the V gene TRBV19; perhaps TRBD1 as D (5 bases). Trimming cost V 1 base and J 2 bases, with 12 bases left between them. Germline assignment: CDR1 LNHDA and CDR2 SQIVND (reference sequence). The CDR3 has 16 amino acids. Here the CDR3 reads CASSIVPGIGNQPQHF. CDR3 in DNA: TGTGCCAGTAGTATAGTCCCAGGGATAGGCAATCAGCCCCAGCATTTT.

The chain combines TRBV7-8 with TRBJ1-1; TRBD1 aligns across 7 bases. The germline V gene has CDR1 SGHVS and CDR2 FQNEAQ. The CDR3 is made up of 15 amino acids. With 6 bases clipped from V and 6 bases from J, the junction kept 13 bases outside the gene matches. The CDR3 region is CASSKTGSQFSEAFF. The CDR3 DNA reads as TGTGCCAGCAGTAAGACAGGGTCGCAATTTTCTGAAGCTTTCTTT.

With regard to this clone: One end of the junction is discordant with germline, which a read error may explain. The V and J genes are TRBV28 and TRBJ2-3, with 8 bases aligning to TRBD2. The CDR3 runs 18 residues. Germline CDR1 is MDHEN and CDR2 is SYDVKM. In DNA form, the CDR3 reads TGTGTCAGCAGTTTAGGGAGTGGAGCGGGGGTCTCGTCAGATACGCAGTATTTT. Translated, it gives CVSSLGSGAGVSSDTQYF. The entire variable domain, with the rest obtained from reference TRBV28 and TRBJ2-3, is as follows: DVKVTQSSRYLVKRTGEKVFLECVQDMDHENMFWYRQDPGLGLRLIYFSYDVKMKEKGDIPEGYSVSREKKERFSLILESASTNQTSMYLCVSSLGSGAGVSSDTQYFGPGTRLTVL.

The chain is built from TRBV24-1 and TRBJ2-3; 7 nucleotides match TRBD1. CDR1 KGHDR and CDR2 SFDVKD come from the germline V gene. V lost 6 bases and J lost 1; bases outside the gene matches: 3. The CDR3 has 14 residues. The CDR3 coding sequence is TGTGCCACCAGTTTTACAGGGGGCACAGATACGCAGTATTTT. As protein: CATSFTGGTDTQYF.

This clone was detected once. The chain recombines TRBV7-9 with TRBJ2-5; 7 bases line up with TRBD1. Germline values: CDR1 SEHNR, CDR2 FQNEAQ (reference sequence). CDR3 length: 16 residues. V was clipped by 4 bases and J by 2 bases; unmatched bases: 10. The CDR3 DNA follows: TGTGCCAGCAGCTCCTACAGGGGCGGGTTACAAGAGACCCAGTACTTC. Its translation: CASSSYRGGLQETQYF.

This chain connects TRBV6-5 to TRBJ1-1, with D perhaps matching TRBD1 (5 bases). Germline CDR1 and CDR2: MNHEY and SVGAGI. Trimming took 7 bases from V and 1 from J, leaving 13 bases between them. CDR3 length: 14 amino acids. This CDR3 reads CASITGTENTEAFF. The CDR3 bases are TGTGCCAGCATTACCGGGACGGAGAACACTGAAGCTTTCTTT.

The rearrangement links TRBV27 to TRBJ2-7; a possible D gene is TRBD1 (6 bases). V lost 1 base, J lost 0 bases, and 13 bases lay in between. This CDR3 contains 16 residues. The germline V gene has CDR1 MNHEY and CDR2 SMNVEV (reference sequence). In DNA form, the CDR3 reads TGTGCCAGCAGTTTATACAGGGACATTAGCTCCTACGAGCAGTACTTC. Translated: CASSLYRDISSYEQYF.

This chain links TRBV3-1 (or the pseudogene TRBV3-2) with TRBJ2-5; D uncertain. The CDR3 has 14 amino acids. The V and J ends lost 0 bases and 1 base respectively, with 6 bases between them. Germline CDR1 reads LGHDT; CDR2 reads YNNKEL (reference sequence). CDR3 residues: CASSQDNSQETQYF. Written as DNA, the CDR3 is TGTGCCAGCAGCCAAGATAACTCCCAAGAGACCCAGTACTTC.

The genes are TRBV28 and TRBJ2-7; TRBD2 might be the D (6 bases). Germline CDR1 is MDHEN and CDR2 is SYDVKM. The V and J ends lost 2 bases and 0 bases respectively, with 11 bases between them. This CDR3 contains 15 residues. The CDR3 sequence: CASSLGGASSYEQYF. For the CDR3, the DNA is TGTGCCAGCAGTTTAGGCGGGGCAAGCTCCTACGAGCAGTACTTC.

The V and J genes are TRBV9 and TRBJ2-3; no reliable D call. The length of the CDR3 is 12 residues. Germline V gene lookup returns CDR1 SGDLS and CDR2 YYNGEE. V was clipped by 0 bases and J by 5 bases, with 4 bases between them. The CDR3 here is CASSVAQDTQYF. The CDR3 DNA follows: TGTGCCAGCAGCGTAGCACAAGATACGCAGTATTTT. Supplemented by reference TRBV9 and TRBJ2-3, the full variable domain reads DSGVTQTPKHLITATGQRVTLRCSPRSGDLSVYWYQQSLDQGLQFLIQYYNGEERAKGNILERFSAQQFPDLHSELNLSSLELGDSALYFCASSVAQDTQYFGPGTRLTVL.

This rearrangement joins TRBV13 to TRBJ1-3; 9 bases match TRBD1. V lost 5 bases to trimming and J lost 1 base; unmatched junction nucleotides: 9. Germline-derived CDR1 and CDR2 are PRHDT and FYEKMQ (reference sequence). This CDR3 comprises 17 residues. Written as DNA, the CDR3 is TGTGCCAGCAGCACCGCCGGGACAGGGCTGTCTGGAAACACCATATATTTT. Protein sequence: CASSTAGTGLSGNTIYF.

On this clone itself: Sequence at one end of the junction differs from germline and may be a read error. The chain links TRBV11-1 to TRBJ2-2; no firm D call. The CDR3 extends over 13 amino acids. Germline V CDR1 and CDR2: SGHAT, FQDESV (reference sequence). The CDR3 is CASSIANTGELFF. As DNA, the CDR3 is TGTGCCAGCAGCATAGCGAACACCGGGGAGCTGTTTTTT.

This chain uses TRBV29-1 with TRBJ1-1, with D uncertain. The CDR3 is made up of 12 amino acids. Germline V gene sequence: CDR1 SQVTM, CDR2 ANQGSEA. With 6 bases removed from V and 4 bases from J, the gap between germline ends came to 12 bases. CDR3 in amino acids: CSVTPMGTEAFF. The CDR3 nucleotides are TGCAGCGTCACCCCTATGGGCACTGAAGCTTTCTTT.

Here the CDR3 DNA reads TGTGCCAGCAGCAAAGGGCAAGTAAAGGGCGTTTATGAAAAACTGTTTTTT. This translates into CASSKGQVKGVYEKLFF. V and J are TRBV21-1 and TRBJ1-4. TRBV21-1 is a known pseudogene. CDR3 size: 17 residues.

The chain combines TRBV19 with TRBJ1-4, with D perhaps TRBD1 (5 bases). Germline V lookup: CDR1 LNHDA, CDR2 SQIVND (reference sequence). This CDR3 is built from 14 residues. The ends were cut back, 10 bases at V and 6 bases at J, with 18 bases in the middle. CDR3: CATYKQGGDEKLFF. CDR3 DNA: TGTGCCACTTATAAGCAGGGAGGCGATGAAAAACTGTTTTTT.

The chain recombines TRBV19 with TRBJ1-2, with 8 bases identical to TRBD1. V shed 4 bases and J 4 bases; nucleotides not matched to a gene: 5. This CDR3 has 14 residues. The germline CDR1 and CDR2 sequences are LNHDA and SQIVND (reference sequence). The CDR3 protein is CASSRQGAIYGYTF. The DNA of the CDR3 is TGTGCCAGTAGTAGGCAGGGGGCGATCTATGGCTACACCTTC.

The chain carries TRBV19 and TRBJ2-7; D unresolved. Germline values: CDR1 LNHDA, CDR2 SQIVND (reference sequence). The CDR3 contains 14 residues. V gave up 2 bases and J gave up 1 base, with 9 bases separating them. The CDR3 loop reads CASSIQPDSYEQYF. The CDR3 nucleotides are TGTGCCAGTAGTATACAGCCGGATTCCTACGAGCAGTACTTC. The variable domain in full, completed from reference TRBV19 and TRBJ2-7, reads DGGITQSPKYLFRKEGQNVTLSCEQNLNHDAMYWYRQDPGQGLRLIYYSQIVNDFQKGDIAEGYSVSREKKESFPLTVTSAQKNPTAFYLCASSIQPDSYEQYFGPGTRLTVT.

The chain carries TRBV4-2 and TRBJ2-3; 11 bases align to TRBD2. The ends lost 0 bases at V and 8 bases at J; junction bases unmatched: 10. The CDR3 is 17 residues long. Per the germline V gene, CDR1 is LGHNA and CDR2 is YNFKEQ. The CDR3 region has the DNA TGTGCCAGCAGCCAAGATGGAACTAGCGGGAGTGGTGGTACGCAGTATTTT. Translation: CASSQDGTSGSGGTQYF.